The subject of this entry is one TCR beta chain. CDR1 and CDR2 (germline): LNHDA, SQIVND (reference sequence). This CDR3 spans 19 amino acids. V trimming: 6 bases; J trimming: 3 bases; junction bases outside the gene matches: 16. The data belong to a study of blood T cell repertoires in COVID-19. Study at large: The study drew acute and convalescent COVID-19 samples from the United States, Italy and Spain. The analysed material was cDNA or gDNA that came from T cells, B-cell-depleted T cells, or PBMCs.

Libraries were prepared by immunoSEQ multiplex PCR; TCRdb keeps only in-frame clonotypes and omits some of them. Here the sample spans roughly 400,000 clones, roughly 89% being singletons. Ages ranged from about 18 to 89 years, with residence in about 23 US areas. Cohort assignment relied on participant-reported clinical history. The sequence was collected from a woman in her 30s who had recovered from COVID-19. The J gene is TRBJ2-2, the V gene TRBV19; 10 positions agree with TRBD2. Material for sequencing was PBMCs or T cells enriched from blood (not recorded which). This chain's CDR3 is CASSRFGLAGVSHTGELFF. The CDR3 bases are TGTGCCAGTAGCCGATTCGGGCTAGCGGGGGTCTCCCACACCGGGGAGCTGTTTTTT.